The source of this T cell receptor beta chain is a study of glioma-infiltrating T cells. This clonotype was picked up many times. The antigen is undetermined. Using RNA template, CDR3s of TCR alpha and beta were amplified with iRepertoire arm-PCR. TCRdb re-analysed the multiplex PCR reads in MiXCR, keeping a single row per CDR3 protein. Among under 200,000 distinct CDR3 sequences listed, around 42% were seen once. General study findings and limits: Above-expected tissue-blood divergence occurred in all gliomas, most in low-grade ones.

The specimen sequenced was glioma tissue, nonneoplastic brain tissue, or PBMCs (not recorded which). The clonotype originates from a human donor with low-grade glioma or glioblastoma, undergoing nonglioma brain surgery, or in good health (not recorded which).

The CDR3 coding sequence is TGCAGTGCTCGGAAACCGGGACTGCTAGCTAACTATGGCTACACCTTC. This gives the protein CSARKPGLLANYGYTF. The V and J genes are TRBV20-1 and TRBJ1-2; a weak D match, TRBD1 (5 bases). The CDR3 runs to 16 residues. V was trimmed by 5 bases and J by 0 bases, leaving 19 bases between them. Germline V gives CDR1 DFQATT, CDR2 SNEGSKA (reference sequence).